The 2 T cell receptor beta chains below come from one sample, sequenced in a study of blood T cell repertoires in COVID-19. TCRdb's table, derived via immunoSEQ multiplex PCR, lists solely in-frame clones and lacks some. Found here are just over 150,000 clones, just under 85% of them singletons; the top ten hold about a fifth. Sequencing was carried out using peripheral blood. These TCRs come from a woman older than 75 with acute or convalescent COVID-19.

The chain is built from TRBV24-1 and TRBJ2-1; tentative D call: TRBD1 (5 bases). Trimming shortened V by 3 bases and J by 0 bases, and 8 bases separated the two germline ends. The CDR3 extends over 15 amino acids. CDR1 is KGHDR, CDR2 SFDVKD, per germline. This CDR3 reads CATSDTGSSYNEQFF. DNA for the CDR3: TGTGCCACCAGTGATACAGGTAGCTCCTACAATGAGCAGTTCTTC.

The chain is built from TRBV10-3 and TRBJ2-1, with 7 nucleotides matching TRBD2. Looked up from germline, CDR1 is ENHRY and CDR2 is SYGVKD. After removal of 11 bases from V and 9 bases from J, the junction contained 13 bases not matched to a gene. CDR3 size: 13 residues. CDR3 DNA: TGTGCCGCCGGGGGGACTTACTCTCGTGAGCAGTTCTTC. Encoded protein: CAAGGTYSREQFF.